This entry lists 21 T cell receptor beta chains sequenced from one sample in a study of T cell responses to AZD1222 COVID-19 vaccine. Only in-frame clones appear in the TCRdb table, and some are missing; sequencing was by immunoSEQ multiplex PCR. Of tens of thousands of clones in the sample, around 90% are singletons; the top ten hold around 4.5%. This specimen was peripheral blood, taken 28 days after the second AZD1222 dose. The receptors derive from an adult who received the AZD1222 COVID-19 vaccine.

V usage is TRBV30 and J usage is TRBJ1-2; the D gene is possibly TRBD1 (6 bases). V lost 1 base and J lost 8, with 14 bases in between. The V gene's germline CDR1 is GTSNPN and CDR2 SVGIG (reference sequence). This CDR3 is built from 13 residues. CDR3 nucleotide sequence: TGTGCCTGGAGTGCACAGGGCGGCGGGGGCTACACCTTC. Residues: CAWSAQGGGGYTF.

The J gene is TRBJ2-2, the V gene TRBV19, with 8 bases aligning to TRBD1. Germline CDR1 is LNHDA and CDR2 is SQIVND (reference sequence). V was pared by 1 base and J by 0 bases, with 7 bases of the junction left unmatched. The CDR3 extends over 18 amino acids. Written as DNA, the CDR3 is TGTGCCAGTAGTATAGGCCGACAGGGGACCGCGAACACCGGGGAGCTGTTTTTT. It is translated as CASSIGRQGTANTGELFF.

The genes are TRBV6-5 and TRBJ2-3; D gene uncertain. Germline lookup yields CDR1 MNHEY and CDR2 SVGAGI. The CDR3 length is 14 residues. Trimming took 7 bases from V and 1 from J, leaving 12 bases between them. For the CDR3, the DNA is TGTGCCAGCACCATTTCACGGGGCACAGATACGCAGTATTTT. The encoded protein is CASTISRGTDTQYF.

This chain uses TRBV4-1 with TRBJ1-1; D gene unclear. The V gene's germline CDR1 is MGHRA and CDR2 YSYEKL. V lost 1 base and J lost 0, with 15 bases in between. CDR3 size: 17 residues. The CDR3 region is CASSQALARVMNTEAFF. The CDR3, as DNA: TGCGCCAGCAGCCAAGCCCTGGCAAGGGTTATGAACACTGAAGCTTTCTTT.

This chain uses TRBV7-7 with TRBJ2-2; 10 nucleotides line up with TRBD2. This CDR3 has 17 residues. Germline values: CDR1 SSHAT, CDR2 FNYEAQ (reference sequence). V lost 1 base to trimming and J lost 4 bases; unmatched junction nucleotides: 6. The chain's CDR3 is CASSLVSGRAATGELFF. CDR3 DNA sequence: TGTGCCAGCAGCTTAGTGAGCGGGAGGGCCGCCACCGGGGAGCTGTTTTTT. Combining the CDR3 with reference TRBV7-7 and TRBJ2-2 gives the whole variable domain GAGVSQSPRYKVTKRGQDVTLRCDPISSHATLYWYQQALGQGPEFLTYFNYEAQPDKSGLPSDRFSAERPEGSISTLTIQRTEQRDSAMYRCASSLVSGRAATGELFFGEGSRLTVL.

V and J are TRBV28 and TRBJ1-4; TRBD1 matches at 7 bases. Germline loops: CDR1 MDHEN, CDR2 SYDVKM. This CDR3 contains 14 residues. Unmatched junction bases numbered 11, after V lost 7 bases and J lost 9 bases. The DNA for the CDR3 is TGTGCCAGCATCCCTACAGGGGTCGGGAAAAAACTGTTTTTT. Its translation: CASIPTGVGKKLFF.

J is TRBJ1-6 and V is TRBV10-3; the match to TRBD1 covers 9 bases. Germline V gene data show CDR1 as ENHRY and CDR2 as SYGVKD. Trimming cost V 11 bases and J 8 bases; bases outside gene matches: 7. The CDR3 extends over 13 amino acids. The CDR3 region is CASRQGEHSPLHF. CDR3 DNA sequence: TGTGCCTCCCGACAGGGGGAACATTCACCCCTCCACTTT.

The chain combines TRBV5-6 with TRBJ2-3, with 13 bases matching TRBD2. The V and J ends lost 3 bases and 4 bases, in that order; junction bases with no gene match: 8. CDR3 length: 17 amino acids. Per the germline V gene, CDR1 is SGHDT and CDR2 is YYEEEE. The CDR3 DNA sequence: TGTGCCAGCAGCTCACCCGGACTAGCGGGAGATGCAGATACGCAGTATTTT. It translates to CASSSPGLAGDADTQYF.

The chain employs TRBV3-1 (or the pseudogene TRBV3-2) and TRBJ1-2; no firm D call. Germline assignment: CDR1 LGHDT and CDR2 YNNKEL (reference sequence). The ends were cut back, 0 bases at V and 4 bases at J, with 12 bases in the middle. The CDR3 covers 15 residues. The CDR3 loop is CASSQEGSTSYGYTF. The CDR3 DNA reads as TGTGCCAGCAGCCAAGAGGGAAGCACTTCCTATGGCTACACCTTC.

The chain joins TRBV4-2 to TRBJ2-3; D perhaps matches TRBD1 (5 bases). V shed 1 base and J shed 0 bases, with 8 bases lying between them. The germline gives CDR1 LGHNA, CDR2 YNFKEQ. This CDR3 contains 15 residues. The CDR3 protein is CASSQGAGSTDTQYF. In DNA, the CDR3 is TGTGCCAGCAGCCAAGGGGCAGGGAGCACAGATACGCAGTATTTT.

The CDR3 loop reads CASSRRDSPFF. CDR3 bases: TGTGCCAGCAGTCGCCGGGACTCCCCGTTCTTC. This chain uses TRBV12-3 or TRBV12-4 with TRBJ2-1, with D perhaps matching TRBD2 (6 bases). The V gene lost 5 bases and the J gene lost 15 bases, with 14 bases spanning the gap. The CDR3 length is 11 residues.

The chain has TRBV7-7 and TRBJ1-4; tentative D call: TRBD1 (5 bases). This CDR3 is 14 amino acids long. V was trimmed by 5 bases and J by 6 bases, leaving 13 bases between them. CDR1 and CDR2 from the germline V gene are SSHAT and FNYEAQ (reference sequence). The CDR3 loop reads CASSPTPGDEKLFF. The CDR3, as DNA: TGTGCCAGCAGCCCGACCCCGGGGGATGAAAAACTGTTTTTT.

The chain joins TRBV5-1 to TRBJ1-2; weak D call: TRBD1 (6 bases). V shed 5 bases and J shed 4 bases, with 12 bases lying between them. Germline V gene data show CDR1 as SGHRS and CDR2 as YFSETQ. This CDR3 has 13 amino acids. The CDR3 loop is CASRRQVPYGYTF. CDR3 nucleotide sequence: TGCGCCAGCAGGAGACAGGTGCCCTATGGCTACACCTTC.

This chain uses TRBV19 with TRBJ1-4; 9 bases are a match to TRBD1. The trim removed 6 bases at V and 6 bases at J, leaving 11 bases unmatched. This CDR3 is 16 amino acids long. In germline, CDR1 is LNHDA, CDR2 SQIVND (reference sequence). The CDR3 DNA reads TGTGCCAGTAGCAACGACAGGGGGAATCGTTATGAAAAACTGTTTTTT. Translated: CASSNDRGNRYEKLFF.

The rearrangement links TRBV15 to TRBJ1-4; possible D gene TRBD1, 5 bases. The CDR3 spans 18 residues. V was trimmed by 0 bases and J by 8 bases, leaving 22 bases between them. Germline lookup yields CDR1 LNHNV and CDR2 YYDKDF (reference sequence). The CDR3 coding sequence is TGTGCCACCAGCAGAGATCTTCAGGCCCAGGGATTAGGGGAAAAACTGTTTTTT. Its protein product is CATSRDLQAQGLGEKLFF. Based on the CDR3 plus reference TRBV15 and TRBJ1-4, the full variable domain is DAMVIQNPRYQVTQFGKPVTLSCSQTLNHNVMYWYQQKSSQAPKLLFHYYDKDFNNEADTPDNFQSRRPNTSFCFLDIRSPGLGDTAMYLCATSRDLQAQGLGEKLFFGSGTQLSVL.

The J gene is TRBJ2-3, the V gene TRBV11-3, with TRBD2 matching over 7 bases. Germline V gives CDR1 SGHNT, CDR2 YENEEA. The CDR3 totals 16 residues. J was trimmed by 7 bases and V by 5 bases; bases with no gene match: 15. CDR3 sequence: CASSPSWAGEVNTQYF. For the CDR3, the DNA is TGTGCCAGCAGCCCATCCTGGGCGGGAGAGGTTAATACGCAGTATTTT.

The rearrangement links TRBV7-6 to TRBJ2-2; 8 bases are shared with TRBD1. V was pared by 5 bases and J by 3 bases, with 8 bases of the junction left unmatched. This CDR3 comprises 16 residues. Germline CDR1 SGHVS, CDR2 FNYEAQ. Here the CDR3 DNA reads TGTGCCAGCAGCGAGTCCAGGGGGCCCGACACCGGGGAGCTGTTTTTT. It translates to CASSESRGPDTGELFF.

This clone has just a few counts. Written as DNA, the CDR3 is TGTGCCAGCAGTGTGACTAGCGGGAACCGCTACGAGCAGTACTTC. Protein: CASSVTSGNRYEQYF. The V gene is TRBV28, the J gene TRBJ2-7, with 11 positions matching TRBD2. The V gene's germline CDR1 is MDHEN and CDR2 SYDVKM. The trim removed 5 bases at V and 3 bases at J, leaving 6 bases unmatched. CDR3 length: 15 amino acids.

The V call is TRBV4-1, the J call TRBJ1-5; 8 bases are shared with TRBD1. Germline lookup yields CDR1 MGHRA and CDR2 YSYEKL. V trimming: 2 bases; J trimming: 6 bases; junction bases outside the gene matches: 3. CDR3 length: 14 amino acids. As DNA, the CDR3 is TGCGCCAGCAGCCAACCAGGGGGCGTTCAGCCCCAGCATTTT. Its translation is CASSQPGGVQPQHF.

The chain employs TRBV3-1 (or the pseudogene TRBV3-2) and TRBJ2-3, with D possibly being TRBD1 (5 bases). The germline V and J ends were trimmed by 0 bases and 3 bases, with 13 bases remaining between them. CDR1 LGHDT and CDR2 YNNKEL come from the germline V gene (reference sequence). This CDR3 region has 16 residues. The DNA for the CDR3 is TGTGCCAGCAGCCAAGAAGCAGGGCCATTAACAGATACGCAGTATTTT. It specifies CASSQEAGPLTDTQYF.

The CDR3 nucleotides read TGTGCCAGCAGCCAAGATGGGGCGCGGAGGGCTGGCTACACCTTC. Amino acid sequence: CASSQDGARRAGYTF. The chain combines TRBV14 with TRBJ1-2; maybe TRBD1 (5 bases). V was pared by 0 bases and J by 7 bases, with 15 bases between. Germline V gene lookup returns CDR1 SGHDN and CDR2 FVKESK. The CDR3 contains 15 residues.